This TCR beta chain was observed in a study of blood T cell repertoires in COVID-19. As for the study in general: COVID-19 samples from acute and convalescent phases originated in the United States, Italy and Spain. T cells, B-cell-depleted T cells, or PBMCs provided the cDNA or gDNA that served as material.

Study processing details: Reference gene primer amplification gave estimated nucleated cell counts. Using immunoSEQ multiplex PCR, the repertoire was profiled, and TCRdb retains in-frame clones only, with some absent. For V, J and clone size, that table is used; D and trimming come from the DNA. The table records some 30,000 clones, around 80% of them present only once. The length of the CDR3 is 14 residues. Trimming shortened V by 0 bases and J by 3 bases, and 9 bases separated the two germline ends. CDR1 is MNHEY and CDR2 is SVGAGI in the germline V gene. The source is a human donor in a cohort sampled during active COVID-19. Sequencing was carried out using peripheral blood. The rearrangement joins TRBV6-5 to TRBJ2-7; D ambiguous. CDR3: CASSYSNSHYEQYF. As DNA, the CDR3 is TGTGCCAGCAGTTACTCGAACAGCCACTACGAGCAGTACTTC.